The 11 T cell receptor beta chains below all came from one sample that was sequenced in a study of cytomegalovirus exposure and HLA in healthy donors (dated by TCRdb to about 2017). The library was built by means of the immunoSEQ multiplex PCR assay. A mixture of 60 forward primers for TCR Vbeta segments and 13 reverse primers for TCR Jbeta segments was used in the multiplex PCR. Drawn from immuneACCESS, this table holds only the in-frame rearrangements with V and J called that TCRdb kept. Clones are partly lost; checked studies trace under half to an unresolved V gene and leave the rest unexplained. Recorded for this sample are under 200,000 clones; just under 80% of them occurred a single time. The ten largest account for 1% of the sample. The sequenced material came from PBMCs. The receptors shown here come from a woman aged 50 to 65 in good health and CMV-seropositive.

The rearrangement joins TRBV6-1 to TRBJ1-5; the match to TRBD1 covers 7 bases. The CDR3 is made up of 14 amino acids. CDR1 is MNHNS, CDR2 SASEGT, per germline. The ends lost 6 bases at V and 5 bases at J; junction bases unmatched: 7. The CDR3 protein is CASSSRQGDQPQHF. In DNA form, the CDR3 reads TGTGCCAGCAGCTCACGACAGGGAGATCAGCCCCAGCATTTT.

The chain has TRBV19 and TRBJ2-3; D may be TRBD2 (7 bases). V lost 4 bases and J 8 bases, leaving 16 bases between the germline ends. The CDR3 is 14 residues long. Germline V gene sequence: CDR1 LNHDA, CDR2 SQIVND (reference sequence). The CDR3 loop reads CASSTNRDYSTQYF. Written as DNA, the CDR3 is TGTGCCAGTAGTACGAACAGGGACTACAGTACGCAGTATTTT. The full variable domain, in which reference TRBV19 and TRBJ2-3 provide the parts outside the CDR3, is DGGITQSPKYLFRKEGQNVTLSCEQNLNHDAMYWYRQDPGQGLRLIYYSQIVNDFQKGDIAEGYSVSREKKESFPLTVTSAQKNPTAFYLCASSTNRDYSTQYFGPGTRLTVL.

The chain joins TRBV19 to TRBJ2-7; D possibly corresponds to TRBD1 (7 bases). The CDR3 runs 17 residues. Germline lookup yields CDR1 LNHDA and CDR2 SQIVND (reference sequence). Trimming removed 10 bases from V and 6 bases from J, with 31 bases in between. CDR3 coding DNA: TGTGCCACTTCGGGGCAGGGGGGATTTTTCGCCCCAGGCGAGCAGTACTTC. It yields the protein CATSGQGGFFAPGEQYF.

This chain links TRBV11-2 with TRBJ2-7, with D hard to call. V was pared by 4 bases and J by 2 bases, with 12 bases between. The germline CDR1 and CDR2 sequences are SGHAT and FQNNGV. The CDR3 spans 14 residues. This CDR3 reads CASSSSSNTYEQYF. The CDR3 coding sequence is TGTGCCAGCAGCTCCTCCTCAAACACCTACGAGCAGTACTTC.

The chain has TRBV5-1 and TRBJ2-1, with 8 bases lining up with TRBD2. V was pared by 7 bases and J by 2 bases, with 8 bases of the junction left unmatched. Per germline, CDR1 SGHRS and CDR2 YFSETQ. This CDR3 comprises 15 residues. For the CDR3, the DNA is TGCGCCAGCGGAACTAGCGGAGGGACCTACAATGAGCAGTTCTTC. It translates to CASGTSGGTYNEQFF.

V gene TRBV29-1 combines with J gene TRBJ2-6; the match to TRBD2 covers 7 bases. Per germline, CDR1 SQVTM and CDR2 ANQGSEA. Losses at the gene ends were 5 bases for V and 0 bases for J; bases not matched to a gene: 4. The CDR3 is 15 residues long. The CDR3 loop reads CSVLSGGSGANVLTF. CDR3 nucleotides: TGCAGCGTTCTGTCGGGGGGCTCTGGGGCCAACGTCCTGACTTTC.

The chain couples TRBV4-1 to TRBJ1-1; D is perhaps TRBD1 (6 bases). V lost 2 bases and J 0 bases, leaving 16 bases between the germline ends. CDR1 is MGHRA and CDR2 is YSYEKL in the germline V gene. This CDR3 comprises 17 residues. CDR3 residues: CASSQPARGSMNTEAFF. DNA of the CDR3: TGCGCCAGCAGCCAACCAGCCAGGGGCTCTATGAACACTGAAGCTTTCTTT.

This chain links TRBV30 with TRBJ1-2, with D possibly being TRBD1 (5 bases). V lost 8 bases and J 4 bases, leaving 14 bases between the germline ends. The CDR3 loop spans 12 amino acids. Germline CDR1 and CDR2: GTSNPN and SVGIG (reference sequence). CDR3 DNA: TGTGCCCGGGGGGAGGGCAGCTATGGCTACACCTTC. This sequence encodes CARGEGSYGYTF.

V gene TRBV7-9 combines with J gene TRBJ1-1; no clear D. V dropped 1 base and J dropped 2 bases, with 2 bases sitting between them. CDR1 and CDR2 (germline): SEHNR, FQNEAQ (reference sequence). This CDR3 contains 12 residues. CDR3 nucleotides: TGTGCCAGCAGCTTAGTAAACACTGAAGCTTTCTTT. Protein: CASSLVNTEAFF.

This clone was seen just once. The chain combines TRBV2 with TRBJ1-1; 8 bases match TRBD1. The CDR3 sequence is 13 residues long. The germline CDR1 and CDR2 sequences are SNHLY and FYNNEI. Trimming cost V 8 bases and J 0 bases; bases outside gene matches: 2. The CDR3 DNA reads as TGTGCCAGCCGACAGGGGATGAACACTGAAGCTTTCTTT. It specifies CASRQGMNTEAFF.

CDR3: CATQKGAMPYNSPLHF. The CDR3 DNA is TGTGCCACCCAAAAGGGGGCGATGCCCTATAATTCACCCCTCCACTTT. V and J are TRBV7-2 and TRBJ1-6; 7 bases map to TRBD1. The V gene's germline CDR1 is SGHTA and CDR2 FQGNSA. Trimming removed 10 bases from V and 2 bases from J; junction bases left unmatched: 11. The CDR3 has 16 residues.